Shown below are 9 T cell receptor beta chains from a single sample sequenced in a study of cytomegalovirus exposure and HLA in healthy donors. Primers: 60 Vbeta forward and 13 Jbeta reverse. Profiling relied on immunoSEQ multiplex PCR, and the TCRdb table lists in-frame clones only, not all of them. The table records 200,000 to 300,000 clones, over 75% of them present only once. The source material was PBMCs. The receptors originated from a boy aged 5-17 years in good health and CMV-seronegative.

V and J are TRBV4-2 and TRBJ2-3; 8 bases fit TRBD2. V shed 1 base, J shed 7 bases, and the junction held 13 bases outside the gene matches. Germline assignment: CDR1 LGHNA and CDR2 YNFKEQ. This CDR3 comprises 17 residues. CDR3: CASSQAPWRGDYHTQYF. CDR3 sequence (DNA): TGTGCCAGCAGCCAAGCCCCTTGGCGGGGGGACTATCATACGCAGTATTTT.

The V gene is TRBV25-1, the J gene TRBJ2-1; 7 bases map to TRBD1. The length of the CDR3 is 16 residues. V was clipped by 3 bases and J by 5 bases; unmatched bases: 10. Per the germline V gene, CDR1 is MGHDK and CDR2 is SYGVNS. CDR3 in amino acids: CASSDYIGDRDNEQFF. The CDR3 DNA reads TGTGCCAGCAGTGACTATATTGGAGACAGGGACAATGAGCAGTTCTTC.

The chain links TRBV10-3 to TRBJ1-6; D is unclear. This CDR3 spans 15 amino acids. The ends were cut back, 5 bases at V and 4 bases at J, with 12 bases in the middle. The V gene's germline CDR1 is ENHRY and CDR2 SYGVKD. In DNA, the CDR3 is TGTGCCATCAGTAAAGAACAGTCATATAATTCACCCCTCCACTTT. It translates to CAISKEQSYNSPLHF.

This chain joins TRBV15 and TRBJ1-1, with unresolved D. CDR1 is LNHNV and CDR2 is YYDKDF in the germline V gene (reference sequence). This CDR3 is built from 13 residues. Trimming left V 0 bases short and J 4 bases short, with 6 bases between. The CDR3 DNA follows: TGTGCCACCAGCAGAGAGCCAGGCACTGAAGCTTTCTTT. The encoded protein is CATSREPGTEAFF.

V is TRBV9 and J is TRBJ2-1; 13 nucleotides align to TRBD2. The CDR3 is 18 residues long. The junction had 9 bases not matched to a gene; V was cut back by 1 base and J by 5 bases. Germline CDR1 reads SGDLS; CDR2 reads YYNGEE. The CDR3 loop is CASSVWTSGRRGHNEQFF. The CDR3 DNA reads as TGTGCCAGCAGCGTATGGACTAGCGGGAGAAGGGGACACAATGAGCAGTTCTTC.

This clone was detected once. The chain has TRBV30 and TRBJ2-1; the match to TRBD1 covers 8 bases. The V and J ends lost 3 bases and 15 bases, in that order; junction bases with no gene match: 13. In germline, CDR1 is GTSNPN, CDR2 SVGIG (reference sequence). CDR3 length: 13 amino acids. CDR3 region: CAWSQKTGARLFF. In DNA, the CDR3 is TGTGCCTGGAGCCAGAAGACAGGGGCGCGTTTGTTCTTC.

This clone was counted a few times. Other DNA sequences in the sample encode the same CDR3. This chain uses TRBV6-5 with TRBJ1-2; 7 bases line up with TRBD1. The length of the CDR3 is 13 residues. Germline values: CDR1 MNHEY, CDR2 SVGAGI. After removal of 5 bases from V and 2 bases from J, the junction contained 2 bases not matched to a gene. CDR3 protein: CASSLTGNYGYTF. CDR3 DNA sequence: TGTGCCAGCAGTCTGACAGGGAACTATGGCTACACCTTC.

The genes are TRBV25-1 and TRBJ2-7; maybe TRBD1 (6 bases). This CDR3 has 15 residues. Per the germline V gene, CDR1 is MGHDK and CDR2 is SYGVNS. Trimming removed 6 bases from V and 5 bases from J, with 20 bases in between. The CDR3 DNA sequence: TGTGCCAGCAGACACACTGGGGGCCAAGGGCACGAGCAGTACTTC. Translating it yields CASRHTGGQGHEQYF.

V and J are TRBV5-1 and TRBJ1-1, with D possibly matching TRBD1 (6 bases). Germline V gene lookup returns CDR1 SGHRS and CDR2 YFSETQ. With 1 base removed from V and 3 bases from J, the gap between germline ends came to 13 bases. This CDR3 has 15 residues. The CDR3 protein is CASSLWVGGDTEAFF. CDR3 DNA sequence: TGCGCCAGCAGCTTGTGGGTAGGGGGGGACACTGAAGCTTTCTTT.